These 14 T cell receptor beta chains originate from one sample sequenced in a study of blood T cell repertoires in COVID-19 (dated by TCRdb to the early 2020s). Receptor amplification or capture employed the immunoSEQ multiplex PCR assay. Sourced from immuneACCESS, this table was stored by TCRdb with only in-frame sequences that have V and J called. A share of the clones is absent; for the studies checked, an unresolved V gene accounts for under half, and the remainder has no known explanation. For this sample there are about 200,000 clones; 75% to 85% appear just once. The ten biggest clones cover approximately 12% of the sample. The sample consisted of PBMCs or T cells enriched from blood (not recorded which). The receptors shown here come from a man aged 40-49 years who had recovered from COVID-19.

The gene calls are TRBV3-1 (or the pseudogene TRBV3-2) and TRBJ1-4, with TRBD1 matching 7 bases. CDR1 and CDR2 (germline): LGHDT, YNNKEL (reference sequence). This CDR3 is 15 amino acids long. J was trimmed by 10 bases and V by 5 bases; bases with no gene match: 13. The CDR3 sequence: CASSSPGTEVGKLFF. In DNA form, the CDR3 reads TGTGCCAGCAGCTCCCCGGGGACAGAGGTCGGAAAACTGTTTTTT.

The chain recombines TRBV5-1 with TRBJ2-3; 7 positions agree with TRBD2. The CDR3 is 15 amino acids. V lost 4 bases, J lost 6 bases, and 11 bases stayed unmatched. Germline loops: CDR1 SGHRS, CDR2 YFSETQ. CDR3 DNA: TGCGCCAGCAGCCTGGGGAGGGCCCTCAGGGATACGCAGTATTTT. Amino acid sequence: CASSLGRALRDTQYF.

In this sample, this clone turned up a few times. This sequence joins TRBV5-1 and TRBJ2-2; no clear D gene. Germline CDR1 reads SGHRS; CDR2 reads YFSETQ. V dropped 0 bases and J dropped 0 bases, with 9 bases sitting between them. This CDR3 region has 16 residues. CDR3 loop: CASSLEQSANTGELFF. CDR3 nucleotide sequence: TGCGCCAGCAGCTTGGAACAGTCCGCGAACACCGGGGAGCTGTTTTTT.

The rearrangement uses TRBV2 and TRBJ1-2; D unclear. Germline CDR1 is SNHLY and CDR2 is FYNNEI. There are 10 residues in the CDR3. V was shortened by 8 bases and J by 5 bases, with 6 bases between the two germline ends. The CDR3 DNA follows: TGTGCCAGCGGAGAGTATGGCTACACCTTC. Its protein is CASGEYGYTF.

The chain combines TRBV11-1 with TRBJ1-1; 8 nucleotides match TRBD1. In germline, CDR1 is SGHAT, CDR2 FQDESV (reference sequence). Trimming at V came to 1 base and at J to 6 bases, leaving 4 bases not matched to a gene. CDR3 length: 14 residues. The CDR3 DNA reads as TGTGCCAGCAGCTTAGGCAGGGGGCTGTCTGAAGCTTTCTTT. It is translated as CASSLGRGLSEAFF.

The V gene is TRBV19, the J gene TRBJ1-2; a possible D gene is TRBD1 (5 bases). Germline CDR1 LNHDA, CDR2 SQIVND (reference sequence). The V end was cut by 3 bases, the J end by 8 bases, with 10 bases between. There are 12 residues in the CDR3. Written as DNA, the CDR3 is TGTGCCAGTAGTATCGCAGGGATCGGCTACACCTTC. Its translation: CASSIAGIGYTF.

This chain connects TRBV29-1 to TRBJ2-3; a possible D gene is TRBD1 (5 bases). The V gene lost 0 bases and the J gene lost 6 bases, with 19 bases spanning the gap. Per the germline V gene, CDR1 is SQVTM and CDR2 is ANQGSEA. The CDR3 is made up of 16 amino acids. The CDR3 loop is CSVEDQEDRQGDTQYF. The CDR3 DNA reads TGCAGCGTTGAAGATCAAGAGGACCGGCAGGGTGATACGCAGTATTTT.

This chain links TRBV7-9 with TRBJ1-4; TRBD1 agrees at 10 bases. CDR3 size: 14 residues. Germline loops: CDR1 SEHNR, CDR2 FQNEAQ (reference sequence). After removal of 4 bases from V and 7 bases from J, the junction contained 3 bases not matched to a gene. The CDR3 loop reads CASSSTGGFEKLFF. The CDR3 nucleotides are TGTGCCAGCAGCTCGACAGGGGGCTTTGAAAAACTGTTTTTT.

This clone appeared a few times. The CDR3 region is CSEGQGKGEAFF. The CDR3 DNA sequence: TGCAGCGAAGGGCAGGGGAAGGGTGAAGCTTTCTTT. This sequence joins TRBV29-1 and TRBJ1-1; D may be TRBD1 (6 bases). Trimming stripped 7 bases from V and 7 bases from J, with 16 bases between. Germline CDR1 is SQVTM and CDR2 is ANQGSEA. The CDR3 totals 12 residues.

V usage is TRBV11-2 and J usage is TRBJ2-2; D gene ambiguous. This CDR3 region has 14 residues. Trimming left V 1 base short and J 0 bases short, with 3 bases between. Germline CDR1 reads SGHAT; CDR2 reads FQNNGV. This CDR3 reads CASSLGANTGELFF. In nucleotides, the CDR3 is TGTGCCAGCAGCTTAGGAGCGAACACCGGGGAGCTGTTTTTT.

This clone appeared a few times. This chain links TRBV28 with TRBJ2-4; a possible D gene is TRBD2 (5 bases). CDR1 and CDR2 from the germline V gene are MDHEN and SYDVKM. V gave up 7 bases and J gave up 1 base, with 11 bases separating them. CDR3 length: 14 amino acids. This chain's CDR3 is CASTTVAAKNIQYF. Written as DNA, the CDR3 is TGTGCCAGCACCACCGTAGCGGCCAAAAACATTCAGTACTTC.

This clone was picked up a small number of times. The V call is TRBV5-4, the J call TRBJ2-3; D is perhaps TRBD2 (6 bases). V was clipped by 0 bases and J by 5 bases, with 13 bases between them. CDR1 is SGHNT and CDR2 is YYREEE in the germline V gene (reference sequence). The CDR3 covers 15 residues. The CDR3 protein is CASSLASSAGDTQYF. The DNA for the CDR3 is TGTGCCAGCAGCTTGGCCTCTAGCGCCGGAGATACGCAGTATTTT.

This chain joins TRBV5-1 and TRBJ2-5, with 13 bases lining up with TRBD2. J gave up 4 bases and V 1 base, and 7 bases lay outside the gene matches. From germline, CDR1 is SGHRS and CDR2 YFSETQ. The CDR3 runs 17 residues. The CDR3 protein is CASSLSTSGRATETQYF. CDR3 sequence (DNA): TGCGCCAGCAGCTTGAGCACTAGCGGGAGGGCCACAGAGACCCAGTACTTC.

The chain has TRBV5-4 and TRBJ2-7, with D perhaps TRBD1 (5 bases). There are 13 residues in the CDR3. The V end lost 0 bases, the J end lost 1 base, and 5 bases lay between the germline ends. Germline-derived CDR1 and CDR2 are SGHNT and YYREEE (reference sequence). DNA for the CDR3: TGTGCCAGCAGCTTGGACAGGTCCTACGAGCAGTACGTC. Protein product: CASSLDRSYEQYV.